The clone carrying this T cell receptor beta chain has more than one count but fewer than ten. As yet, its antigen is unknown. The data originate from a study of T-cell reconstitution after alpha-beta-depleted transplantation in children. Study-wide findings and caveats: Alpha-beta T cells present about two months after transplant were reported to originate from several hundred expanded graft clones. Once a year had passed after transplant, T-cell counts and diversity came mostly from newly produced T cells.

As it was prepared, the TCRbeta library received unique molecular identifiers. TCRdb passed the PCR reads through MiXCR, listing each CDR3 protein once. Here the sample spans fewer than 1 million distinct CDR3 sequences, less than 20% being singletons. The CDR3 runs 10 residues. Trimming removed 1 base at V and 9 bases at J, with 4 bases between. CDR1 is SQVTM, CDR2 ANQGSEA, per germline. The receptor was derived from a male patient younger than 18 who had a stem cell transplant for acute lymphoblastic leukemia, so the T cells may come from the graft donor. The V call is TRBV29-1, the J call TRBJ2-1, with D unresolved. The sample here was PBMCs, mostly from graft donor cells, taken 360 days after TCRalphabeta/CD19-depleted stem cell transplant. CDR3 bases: TGCAGCGTTGAAGGTATTGAGCAGTTCTTC. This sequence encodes CSVEGIEQFF.